This TCR beta chain comes out of a study of cytomegalovirus exposure and HLA in healthy donors. Study findings and constraints: Links to common viral pathogens appeared, in a later analysis, for several of the most significant clusters.

In the case of this clone: The antigen remains unidentified.

With 60 Vbeta and 13 Jbeta primers, the PCR was carried out. This table comes from immunoSEQ multiplex PCR, and its TCRdb copy is limited to in-frame clones, with some not included. Of some 140,000 clones in the sample, 70% to 85% are singletons; the top ten hold 2.1%. The CDR3 spans 15 residues. CDR1 SGHTA and CDR2 FQGNSA come from the germline V gene. V was shortened by 2 bases and J by 7 bases, with 12 bases between the two germline ends. Sample: PBMCs. The V call is TRBV7-2, the J call TRBJ1-6; possible D gene TRBD1, 6 bases. The sequence came from a man aged 25 to 40 in good health and CMV-seronegative. The CDR3 here is CASSLSNRANSPLHF. Here the CDR3 DNA reads TGTGCCAGCAGCTTATCGAACAGGGCGAATTCACCCCTCCACTTT.